This T cell receptor (beta chain) was observed in a study of graft-versus-host responses after intestinal transplantation. There were approximately 200,000 CFSE-labeled responder cells plated together with approximately 200,000 irradiated, violet-dye-labeled stimulator cells. Researchers sorted proliferating CFSE-low CD3+CD4+ and CD3+CD8+ responders once the reaction had finished. Sequencing used immunoSEQ multiplex PCR; TCRdb keeps in-frame clones, though not all of them. The data contain 20,000 to 25,000 clones, about a third of them singletons. This clone was observed a handful of times. Whole-study findings and limits: Allografts of one patient group, those with graft-donor T cell macrochimerism, had high graft-versus-host to host-versus-graft clonal ratios.

Trimming shortened V by 3 bases and J by 6 bases, and 8 bases separated the two germline ends. This CDR3 is 12 amino acids long. Per germline, CDR1 MNHNS and CDR2 SASEGT. This receptor was obtained from a human patient who received an intestinal transplant. The chain links TRBV6-1 to TRBJ1-2; no firm D call. The material was alloreactive CD8+ T cells from a mixed lymphocyte reaction culture, obtained before intestinal transplant. As to subset: CFSE-low proliferating T cells sorted from roughly 6-day pre-transplant mixed lymphocyte reaction (GvH or HvG direction). The CDR3 spells CASSESANGYTF. The CDR3 DNA is TGTGCCAGCAGTGAGTCCGCTAATGGCTACACCTTC.